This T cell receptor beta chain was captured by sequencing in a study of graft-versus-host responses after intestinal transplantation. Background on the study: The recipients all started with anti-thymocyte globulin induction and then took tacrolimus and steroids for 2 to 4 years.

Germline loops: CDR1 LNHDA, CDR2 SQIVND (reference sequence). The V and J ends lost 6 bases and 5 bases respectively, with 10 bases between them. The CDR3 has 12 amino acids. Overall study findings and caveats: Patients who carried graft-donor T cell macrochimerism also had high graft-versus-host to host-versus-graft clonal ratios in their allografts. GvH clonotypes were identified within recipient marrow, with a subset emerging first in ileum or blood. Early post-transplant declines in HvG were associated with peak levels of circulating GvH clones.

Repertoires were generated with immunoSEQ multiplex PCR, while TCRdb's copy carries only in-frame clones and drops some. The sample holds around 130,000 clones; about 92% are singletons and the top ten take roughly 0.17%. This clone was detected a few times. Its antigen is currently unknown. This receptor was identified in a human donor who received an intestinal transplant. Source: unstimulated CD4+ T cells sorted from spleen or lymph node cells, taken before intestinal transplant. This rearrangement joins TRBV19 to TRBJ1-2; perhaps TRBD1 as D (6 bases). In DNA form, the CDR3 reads TGTGCCAGTAGCACAGGGACTTATGGCTACACCTTC. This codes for CASSTGTYGYTF.